These 18 T cell receptor beta chains originate from one sample sequenced in a study of blood T cell repertoires in COVID-19. Here immunoSEQ multiplex PCR was the method, and the copy in TCRdb shows in-frame clones only, minus some. The data hold about 240,000 clones, with around 86% observed a single time. Sequences were obtained from peripheral blood. These receptors all come from an elderly woman with COVID-19, enrolled during active disease.

This chain connects TRBV2 to TRBJ1-4, with unresolved D. With 5 bases removed from V and 2 bases from J, the gap between germline ends came to 12 bases. CDR1 is SNHLY, CDR2 FYNNEI, per germline. This CDR3 contains 15 residues. The CDR3 coding sequence is TGTGCCAGCAGTCTACAGCGGGCGACTAATGAAAAACTGTTTTTT. This encodes CASSLQRATNEKLFF.

The rearrangement uses TRBV13 and TRBJ1-6, with D maybe TRBD1 (6 bases). The germline CDR1 and CDR2 sequences are PRHDT and FYEKMQ (reference sequence). The CDR3 loop spans 14 amino acids. The germline V and J ends were trimmed by 6 bases and 7 bases, with 13 bases remaining between them. The CDR3 DNA reads TGTGCCAGCAGTGGTTTGGACAGAAATTCACCCCTCCACTTT. Amino acid sequence: CASSGLDRNSPLHF.

The chain has TRBV11-3 and TRBJ2-7; TRBD1 is a possible D gene (6 bases). Germline lookup yields CDR1 SGHNT and CDR2 YENEEA. Trimming took off 1 base at V and 5 bases at J, with 9 bases between the two ends. This CDR3 is built from 13 residues. CDR3 DNA sequence: TGTGCCAGCAGCTTAGGCAGGGGTGACGAGCAGTACTTC. This sequence encodes CASSLGRGDEQYF. Supplemented by reference TRBV11-3 and TRBJ2-7, the full variable domain reads EAGVVQSPRYKIIEKKQPVAFWCNPISGHNTLYWYLQNLGQGPELLIRYENEEAVDDSQLPKDRFSAERLKGVDSTLKIQPAELGDSAVYLCASSLGRGDEQYFGPGTRLTVT.

The genes are TRBV28 and TRBJ1-2; 12 nucleotides align to TRBD1. The J segment lost 0 bases and the V segment lost 6 bases, leaving 5 bases of the junction unmatched. This CDR3 contains 16 residues. Germline values: CDR1 MDHEN, CDR2 SYDVKM. The CDR3 is CASRSGTGGSNYGYTF. The CDR3 nucleotides read TGTGCCAGCAGGTCCGGGACAGGGGGCTCTAACTATGGCTACACCTTC.

The rearrangement links TRBV6-2 or TRBV6-3 to TRBJ2-2; TRBD1 is a possible D gene (5 bases). Deletions cut 5 bases from V and 3 bases from J, with 10 bases between. This CDR3 is built from 14 residues. Germline-derived CDR1 and CDR2 are MNHEY and SVGEGT. The CDR3 region is CASSQGGDTGELFF. In nucleotides, the CDR3 is TGTGCCAGCAGTCAGGGTGGGGACACCGGGGAGCTGTTTTTT.

This chain joins TRBV6-5 and TRBJ1-2, with unresolved D. The CDR3 loop spans 13 amino acids. CDR1 MNHEY and CDR2 SVGAGI come from the germline V gene. V was shortened by 2 bases and J by 4 bases, with 8 bases between the two germline ends. CDR3 amino acids: CASSYGRTYGYTF. As DNA, the CDR3 is TGTGCCAGCAGTTACGGGAGGACCTATGGCTACACCTTC.

This clone has just a few counts. The V gene is TRBV5-1, the J gene TRBJ2-3, with 10 bases that match TRBD1. CDR1 is SGHRS, CDR2 YFSETQ, per germline. J gave up 4 bases and V 0 bases, and 11 bases lay outside the gene matches. This CDR3 has 18 residues. The CDR3 loop reads CASSLAVRQGARPDTQYF. The DNA for the CDR3 is TGCGCCAGCAGCTTGGCCGTGCGACAGGGGGCTAGGCCAGATACGCAGTATTTT.

This chain links TRBV7-8 with TRBJ2-2; D remains unclear. V lost 5 bases and J lost 1, with 14 bases in between. The CDR3 extends over 16 amino acids. The V gene's germline CDR1 is SGHVS and CDR2 FQNEAQ. The CDR3 loop is CASSPRQARNTGELFF. The CDR3 DNA reads TGTGCCAGCAGCCCACGGCAGGCAAGGAACACCGGGGAGCTGTTTTTT.

J is TRBJ2-3 and V is TRBV3-1 (or the pseudogene TRBV3-2); 8 positions match TRBD2. V trimming: 4 bases; J trimming: 0 bases; junction bases outside the gene matches: 3. Germline V lookup: CDR1 LGHDT, CDR2 YNNKEL (reference sequence). This CDR3 comprises 15 residues. The CDR3 loop is CASSLIAGSTDTQYF. DNA for the CDR3: TGTGCCAGCAGCCTGATAGCGGGAAGCACAGATACGCAGTATTTT.

DNA for the CDR3: TGCGCCAGCAGCCTGGGGAGTCAGACCTACGAGCAGTACTTC. Translation: CASSLGSQTYEQYF. This chain joins TRBV5-1 and TRBJ2-7; the D gene is possibly TRBD2 (5 bases). The CDR3 length is 14 residues. V was cut by 4 bases and J by 2 bases, with 13 bases left in between. Germline V gene data show CDR1 as SGHRS and CDR2 as YFSETQ.

CDR3 in amino acids: CASSLRTGGAGTEAFF. CDR3 coding DNA: TGCGCCAGCAGCTTGAGGACAGGGGGCGCGGGGACTGAAGCTTTCTTT. This rearrangement joins TRBV5-1 to TRBJ1-1; 11 nucleotides match TRBD1. The CDR3 runs to 16 residues. The V segment lost 1 base and the J segment 5 bases; nucleotides outside the gene matches: 7. CDR1 SGHRS and CDR2 YFSETQ come from the germline V gene.

This clone appeared a single time. The genes are TRBV7-3 and TRBJ1-6; perhaps TRBD1 as D (6 bases). The CDR3 length is 14 residues. The V and J ends lost 5 bases and 6 bases respectively, with 11 bases between them. The germline V gene encodes CDR1 SGHTA and CDR2 FQGTGA. The CDR3 reads CASSPQGSNSPLHF. Written as DNA, the CDR3 is TGTGCCAGCAGCCCCCAGGGGAGTAATTCACCCCTCCACTTT.

This chain uses TRBV7-3 with TRBJ1-5, with 7 bases that match TRBD1. There are 14 residues in the CDR3. Germline CDR1 and CDR2: SGHTA and FQGTGA. Trimming took 5 bases from V and 2 from J; bases not matched to a gene: 3. This CDR3 is CASSQDRGNQPQHF. CDR3 sequence (DNA): TGTGCCAGCAGCCAAGACAGGGGCAATCAGCCCCAGCATTTT.

This rearrangement joins TRBV28 to TRBJ1-4; maybe TRBD1 (6 bases). Trimming removed 5 bases at V and 7 bases at J, with 14 bases between. CDR3 size: 14 residues. Germline lookup yields CDR1 MDHEN and CDR2 SYDVKM. The CDR3 is CASSAPGAFEKLFF. CDR3 bases: TGTGCCAGCAGTGCGCCAGGGGCGTTTGAAAAACTGTTTTTT.

The chain couples TRBV6-1 to TRBJ2-5; 16 nucleotides match TRBD2. CDR3 size: 19 residues. Trimming at V came to 4 bases and at J to 5 bases, leaving 13 bases not matched to a gene. Looked up from germline, CDR1 is MNHNS and CDR2 is SASEGT. The CDR3: CASSAGTSGGALVWETQYF. The CDR3 coding sequence is TGTGCCAGCAGTGCCGGGACTAGCGGGGGGGCGTTGGTATGGGAGACCCAGTACTTC.

This clone was seen once. The identical CDR3 is also encoded by other nucleotide sequences in the sample. The chain combines TRBV9 with TRBJ2-3; 10 positions match TRBD2. Germline V CDR1 and CDR2: SGDLS, YYNGEE. There are 16 residues in the CDR3. Trimming cost V 0 bases and J 1 base; bases outside gene matches: 2. The CDR3, as DNA: TGTGCCAGCAGCGTAGGACTAGCGGGTGGCACAGATACGCAGTATTTT. Amino acids: CASSVGLAGGTDTQYF. Filled out from reference TRBV9 and TRBJ2-3, the complete variable domain reads DSGVTQTPKHLITATGQRVTLRCSPRSGDLSVYWYQQSLDQGLQFLIQYYNGEERAKGNILERFSAQQFPDLHSELNLSSLELGDSALYFCASSVGLAGGTDTQYFGPGTRLTVL.

CDR3 sequence reads: CASSLVLAGDEQFF. The CDR3 DNA reads TGTGCCAGCAGCTTAGTACTAGCGGGAGATGAGCAGTTCTTC. The chain is built from TRBV7-2 and TRBJ2-1; 11 positions match TRBD2. Looked up from germline, CDR1 is SGHTA and CDR2 is FQGNSA. This CDR3 region has 14 residues. V lost 1 base, J lost 8 bases, and 1 base stayed unmatched.

CDR3 in DNA: TGTGCCAGCAGCTTTGTAGGGAGGGCTGGTAGCAATCAGCCCCAGCATTTT. It encodes CASSFVGRAGSNQPQHF. The chain carries TRBV7-9 and TRBJ1-5, with no clear D. Germline values: CDR1 SEHNR, CDR2 FQNEAQ (reference sequence). The V gene lost 3 bases and the J gene lost 0 bases, with 15 bases spanning the gap. CDR3 length: 17 residues.